Shown below are 5 T cell receptor beta chains from a single sample sequenced in a study of CD8 T cells in ankylosing spondylitis. TCRdb passed the 5' RACE reads through MiXCR, listing each CDR3 protein once. The table has approximately 350,000 distinct CDR3 sequences, 20% seen once; the top ten hold 13%. The sequenced sample consisted of blood, either unsorted or a sorted T cell fraction (not recorded which). Source of these receptors: a male donor with ankylosing spondylitis or in good health (not recorded which).

This clonotype has just a few counts. The chain employs TRBV28 and TRBJ2-1, with TRBD2 identical over 13 bases. The V gene's germline CDR1 is MDHEN and CDR2 SYDVKM. The CDR3 spans 18 residues. Unmatched junction bases numbered 10, after V lost 6 bases and J lost 2 bases. CDR3 region: CASSYPLAGGLAYNEQFF. The CDR3 DNA follows: TGTGCCAGCAGCTACCCACTAGCGGGGGGGCTTGCCTACAATGAGCAGTTCTTC.

The V call is TRBV7-9, the J call TRBJ1-2, with no clear D. Germline lookup yields CDR1 SEHNR and CDR2 FQNEAQ (reference sequence). The CDR3 extends over 10 amino acids. The ends were cut back, 6 bases at V and 10 bases at J, with 9 bases in the middle. The CDR3 bases are TGTGCCAGCAGGCCCGAGGCCTACACCTTC. This encodes CASRPEAYTF.

This clonotype was recorded a few times. V usage is TRBV27 and J usage is TRBJ1-2; weak D call: TRBD1 (5 bases). V was clipped by 3 bases and J by 0 bases, with 11 bases between them. Looked up from germline, CDR1 is MNHEY and CDR2 is SMNVEV (reference sequence). This CDR3 spans 15 amino acids. The CDR3 nucleotides read TGTGCCAGCAGTTTTGGACCAGGGCCTAACTATGGCTACACCTTC. Protein product: CASSFGPGPNYGYTF.

This clonotype was detected a few times. The V gene is TRBV7-9, the J gene TRBJ2-1; 9 nucleotides align to TRBD1. V shed 5 bases, J shed 9 bases, and the junction held 2 bases outside the gene matches. Germline CDR1 is SEHNR and CDR2 is FQNEAQ (reference sequence). This CDR3 has 12 residues. Here the CDR3 DNA reads TGTGCCAGCAGCGGACAGGGGATTGAGCAGTTCTTC. As protein: CASSGQGIEQFF.

This clonotype was recorded only once. This chain links TRBV27 with TRBJ2-3, with TRBD2 matching over 9 bases. The CDR3 runs to 14 residues. V was clipped by 6 bases and J by 2 bases; unmatched bases: 3. The V gene's germline CDR1 is MNHEY and CDR2 SMNVEV (reference sequence). The CDR3 protein is CASSRGGDTDTQYF. CDR3 DNA: TGTGCCAGCAGCCGCGGGGGGGACACAGATACGCAGTATTTT.